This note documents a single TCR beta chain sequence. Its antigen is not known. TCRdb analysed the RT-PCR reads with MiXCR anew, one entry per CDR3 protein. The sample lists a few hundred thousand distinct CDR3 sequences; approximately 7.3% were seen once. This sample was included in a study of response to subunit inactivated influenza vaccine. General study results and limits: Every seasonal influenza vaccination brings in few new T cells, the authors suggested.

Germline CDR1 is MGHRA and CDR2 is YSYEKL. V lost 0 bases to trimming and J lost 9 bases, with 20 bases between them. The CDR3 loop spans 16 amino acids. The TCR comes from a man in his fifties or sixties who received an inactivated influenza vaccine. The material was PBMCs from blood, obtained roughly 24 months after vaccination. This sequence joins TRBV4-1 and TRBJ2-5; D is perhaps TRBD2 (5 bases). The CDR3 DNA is TGCGCCAGCAGCCAAGAAAGTGTGGGCCCAGCGCGGGCCCAGTACTTC. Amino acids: CASSQESVGPARAQYF.